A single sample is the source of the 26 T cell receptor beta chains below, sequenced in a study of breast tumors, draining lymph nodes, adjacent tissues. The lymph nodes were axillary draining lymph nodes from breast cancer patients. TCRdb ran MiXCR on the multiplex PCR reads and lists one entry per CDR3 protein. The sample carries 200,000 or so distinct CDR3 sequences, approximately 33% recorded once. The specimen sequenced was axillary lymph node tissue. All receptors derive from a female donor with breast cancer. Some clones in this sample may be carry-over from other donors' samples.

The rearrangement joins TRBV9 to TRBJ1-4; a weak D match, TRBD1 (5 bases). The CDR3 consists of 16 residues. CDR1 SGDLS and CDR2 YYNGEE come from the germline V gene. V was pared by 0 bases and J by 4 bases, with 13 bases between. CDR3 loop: CASSVGWGEGNEKLFF. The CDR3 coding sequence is TGTGCCAGCAGCGTAGGCTGGGGCGAGGGTAATGAAAAACTGTTTTTT.

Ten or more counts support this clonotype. CDR3 loop: CASSHPERAGGPGEQFF. DNA of the CDR3: TGCGCCAGCAGCCATCCAGAGAGGGCGGGGGGGCCGGGTGAGCAGTTCTTC. The rearrangement links TRBV4-1 to TRBJ2-1, with 9 bases lining up with TRBD2. The CDR3 is 17 residues long. Germline V gene lookup returns CDR1 MGHRA and CDR2 YSYEKL. Trimming removed 3 bases from V and 9 bases from J; junction bases left unmatched: 15.

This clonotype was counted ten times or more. The CDR3 nucleotides read TGTGCCAGCAGCACCGGGACGCCCCCTAAGACCCAGTACTTC. Amino acids: CASSTGTPPKTQYF. The chain links TRBV7-3 to TRBJ2-5; either TRBD1 or TRBD2 may fit D (5 bases each). This CDR3 has 14 residues. V was clipped by 5 bases and J by 6 bases, with 16 bases between them. Germline CDR1 and CDR2: SGHTA and FQGTGA.

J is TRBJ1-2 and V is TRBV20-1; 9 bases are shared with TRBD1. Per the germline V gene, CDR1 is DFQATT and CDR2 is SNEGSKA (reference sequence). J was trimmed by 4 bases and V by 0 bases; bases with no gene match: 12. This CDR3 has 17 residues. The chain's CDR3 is CSARDPSGTGIFYGYTF. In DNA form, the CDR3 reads TGCAGTGCTAGAGATCCCTCCGGGACAGGGATTTTCTATGGCTACACCTTC.

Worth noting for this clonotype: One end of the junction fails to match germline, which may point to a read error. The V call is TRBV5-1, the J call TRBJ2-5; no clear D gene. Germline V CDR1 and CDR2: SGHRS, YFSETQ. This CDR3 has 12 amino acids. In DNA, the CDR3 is TGCGCCAGCAGCTTGGGTCAAGAGACCCACTACTTC. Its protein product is CASSLGQETHYF.

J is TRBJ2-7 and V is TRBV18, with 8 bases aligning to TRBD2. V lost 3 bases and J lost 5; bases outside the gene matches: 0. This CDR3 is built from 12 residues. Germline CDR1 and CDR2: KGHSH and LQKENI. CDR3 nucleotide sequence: TGTGCCAGCTCACCCGGGAGGGACGAGCAGTACTTC. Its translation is CASSPGRDEQYF. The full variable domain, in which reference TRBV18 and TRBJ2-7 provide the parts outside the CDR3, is NAGVMQNPRHLVRRRGQEARLRCSPMKGHSHVYWYRQLPEEGLKFMVYLQKENIIDESGMPKERFSAEFPKEGPSILRIQQVVRGDSAAYFCASSPGRDEQYFGPGTRLTVT.

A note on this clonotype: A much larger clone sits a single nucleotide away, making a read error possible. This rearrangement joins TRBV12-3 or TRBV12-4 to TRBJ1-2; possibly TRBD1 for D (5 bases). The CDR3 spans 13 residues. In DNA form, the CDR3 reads TGTGCCAGCAGTTCGAATGGGGATCGGGGCTACGCCTTC. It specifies CASSSNGDRGYAF.

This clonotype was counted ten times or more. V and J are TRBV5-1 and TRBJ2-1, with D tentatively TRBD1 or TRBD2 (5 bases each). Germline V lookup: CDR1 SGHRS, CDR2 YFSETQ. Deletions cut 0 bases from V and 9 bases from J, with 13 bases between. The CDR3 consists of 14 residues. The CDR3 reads CASSLEGRVLEQFF. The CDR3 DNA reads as TGCGCCAGCAGCTTGGAGGGGCGGGTCCTTGAGCAGTTCTTC. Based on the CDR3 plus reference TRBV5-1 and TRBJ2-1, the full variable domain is KAGVTQTPRYLIKTRGQQVTLSCSPISGHRSVSWYQQTPGQGLQFLFEYFSETQRNKGNFPGRFSGRQFSNSRSEMNVSTLELGDSALYLCASSLEGRVLEQFFGPGTRLTVL.

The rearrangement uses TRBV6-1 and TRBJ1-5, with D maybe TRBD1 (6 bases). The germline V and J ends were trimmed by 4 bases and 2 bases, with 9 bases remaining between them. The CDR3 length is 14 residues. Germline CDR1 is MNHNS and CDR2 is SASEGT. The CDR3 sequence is CASSAYRGNQPQHF. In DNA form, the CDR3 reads TGTGCCAGCAGTGCCTACAGGGGCAATCAGCCCCAGCATTTT.

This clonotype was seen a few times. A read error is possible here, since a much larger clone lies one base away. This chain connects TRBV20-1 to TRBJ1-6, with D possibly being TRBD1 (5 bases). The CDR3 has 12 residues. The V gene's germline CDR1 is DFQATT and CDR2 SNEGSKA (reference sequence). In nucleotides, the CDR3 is TGCAGTGCTAAGGGGATCAATTCACCCCCCCACTTT. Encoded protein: CSAKGINSPPHF.

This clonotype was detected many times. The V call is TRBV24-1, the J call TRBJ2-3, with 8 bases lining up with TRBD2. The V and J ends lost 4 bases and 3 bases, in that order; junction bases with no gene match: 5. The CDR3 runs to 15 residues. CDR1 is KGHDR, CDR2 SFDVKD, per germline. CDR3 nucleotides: TGTGCCACCAGTGAACTGGCTAGCGGGACAGATACGCAGTATTTT. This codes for CATSELASGTDTQYF.

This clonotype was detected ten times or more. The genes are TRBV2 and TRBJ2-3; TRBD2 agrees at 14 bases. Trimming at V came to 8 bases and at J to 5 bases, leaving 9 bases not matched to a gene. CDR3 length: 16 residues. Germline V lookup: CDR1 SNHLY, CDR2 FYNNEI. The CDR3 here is CASQRTSGGKVDTQYF. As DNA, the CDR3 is TGTGCCAGCCAAAGGACTAGCGGGGGGAAGGTAGATACGCAGTATTTT.

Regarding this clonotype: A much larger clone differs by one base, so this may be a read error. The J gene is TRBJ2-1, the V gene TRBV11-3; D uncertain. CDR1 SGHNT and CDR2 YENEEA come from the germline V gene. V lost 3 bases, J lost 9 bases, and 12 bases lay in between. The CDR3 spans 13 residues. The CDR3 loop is CASSFDRDTEQFF. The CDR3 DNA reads TGTGCCAGCAGCTTCGATCGAGACACTGAGCAGTTCTTC.

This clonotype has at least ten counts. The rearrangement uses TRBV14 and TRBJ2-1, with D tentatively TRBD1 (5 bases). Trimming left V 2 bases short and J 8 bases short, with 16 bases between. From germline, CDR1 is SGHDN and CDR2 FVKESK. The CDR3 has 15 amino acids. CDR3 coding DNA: TGTGCCAGCAGCCAATCTAGGACAAATTTTGATGAGCAGTTCTTC. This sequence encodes CASSQSRTNFDEQFF.

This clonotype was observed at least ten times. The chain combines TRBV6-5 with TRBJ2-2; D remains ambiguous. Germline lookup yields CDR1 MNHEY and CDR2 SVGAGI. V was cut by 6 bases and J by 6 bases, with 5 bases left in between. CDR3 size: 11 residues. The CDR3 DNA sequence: TGTGCCAGCAGCAGAGCCGGGGAGCTGTTTTTT. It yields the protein CASSRAGELFF.

The CDR3 loop is CASSLTPGGGREAQYF. In DNA form, the CDR3 reads TGTGCCAGCAGTCTTACCCCAGGGGGCGGAAGGGAGGCCCAGTACTTC. The chain employs TRBV28 and TRBJ2-5; TRBD1 matches at 8 bases. CDR3 length: 16 amino acids. V was pared by 5 bases and J by 9 bases, with 17 bases of the junction left unmatched. Germline loops: CDR1 MDHEN, CDR2 SYDVKM.

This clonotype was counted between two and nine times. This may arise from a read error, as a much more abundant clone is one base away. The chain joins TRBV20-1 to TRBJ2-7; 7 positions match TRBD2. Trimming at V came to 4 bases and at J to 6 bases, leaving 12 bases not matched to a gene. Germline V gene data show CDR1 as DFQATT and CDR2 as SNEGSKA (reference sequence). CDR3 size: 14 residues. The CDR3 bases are TGCAGTGCTACCCCCGGGGCGGGAGCAGCCGAGCAGTACTTC. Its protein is CSATPGAGAAEQYF.

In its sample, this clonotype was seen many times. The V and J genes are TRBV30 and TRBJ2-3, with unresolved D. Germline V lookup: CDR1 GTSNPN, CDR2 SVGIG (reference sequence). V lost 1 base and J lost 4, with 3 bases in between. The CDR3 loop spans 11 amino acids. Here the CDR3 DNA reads TGTGCCTGGAGTGATGCAGATACGCAGTATTTT. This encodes CAWSDADTQYF.

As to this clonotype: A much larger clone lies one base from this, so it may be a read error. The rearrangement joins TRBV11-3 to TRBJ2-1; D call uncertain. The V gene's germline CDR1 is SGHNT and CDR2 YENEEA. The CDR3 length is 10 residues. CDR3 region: CASSLDEQSF. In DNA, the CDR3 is TGTGCCAGCAGTTTGGATGAGCAGTCCTTC.

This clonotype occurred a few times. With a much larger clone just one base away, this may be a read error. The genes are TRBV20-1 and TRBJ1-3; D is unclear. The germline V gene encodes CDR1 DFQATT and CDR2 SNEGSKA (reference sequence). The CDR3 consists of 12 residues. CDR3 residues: CSAYSEGNTTYF. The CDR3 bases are TGCAGTGCCTACAGTGAGGGAAACACCACATATTTT.

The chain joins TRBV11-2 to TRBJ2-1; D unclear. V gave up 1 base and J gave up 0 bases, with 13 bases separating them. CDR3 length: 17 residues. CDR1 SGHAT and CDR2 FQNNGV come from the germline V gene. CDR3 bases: TGTGCCAGCAGCTTAGGGGGTAGGGCAAGCTCCTACAATGAGCAGTTCTTC. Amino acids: CASSLGGRASSYNEQFF.

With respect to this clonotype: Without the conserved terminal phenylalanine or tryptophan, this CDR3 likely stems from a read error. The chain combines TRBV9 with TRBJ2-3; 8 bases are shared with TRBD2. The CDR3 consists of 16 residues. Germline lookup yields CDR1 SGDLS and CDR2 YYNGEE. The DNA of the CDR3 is TGTGCCAGCGGCGTAGGGCTAGCGACTAGCGCAGATACGCAGTATCTT. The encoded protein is CASGVGLATSADTQYL.

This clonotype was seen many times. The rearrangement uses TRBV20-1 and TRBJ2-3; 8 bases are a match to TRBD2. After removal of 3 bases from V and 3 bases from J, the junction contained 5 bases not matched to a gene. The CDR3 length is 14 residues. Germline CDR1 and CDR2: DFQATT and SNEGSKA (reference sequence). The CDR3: CSASETSVTDTQYF. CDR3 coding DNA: TGCAGTGCTAGCGAGACTAGCGTAACAGATACGCAGTATTTT.

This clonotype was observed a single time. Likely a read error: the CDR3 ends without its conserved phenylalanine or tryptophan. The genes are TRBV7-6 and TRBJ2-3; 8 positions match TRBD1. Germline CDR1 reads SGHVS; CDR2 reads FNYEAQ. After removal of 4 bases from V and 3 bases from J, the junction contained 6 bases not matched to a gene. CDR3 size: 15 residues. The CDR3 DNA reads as TGTGCCAGCAGCTCGATGGGACAGGTGACAGATACGCAGTATTCT. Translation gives CASSSMGQVTDTQYS.

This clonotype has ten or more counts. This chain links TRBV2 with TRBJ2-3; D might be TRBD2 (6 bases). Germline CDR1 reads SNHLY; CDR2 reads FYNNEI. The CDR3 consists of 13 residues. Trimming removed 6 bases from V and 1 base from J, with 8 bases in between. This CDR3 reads CASRASGTDTQYF. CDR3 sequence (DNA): TGTGCCAGCAGGGCTAGCGGCACAGATACGCAGTATTTT.

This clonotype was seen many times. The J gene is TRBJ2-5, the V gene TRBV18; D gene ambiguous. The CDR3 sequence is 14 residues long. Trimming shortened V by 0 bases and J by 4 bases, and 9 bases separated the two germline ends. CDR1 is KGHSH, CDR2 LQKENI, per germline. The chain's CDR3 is CASSPPEAPETQYF. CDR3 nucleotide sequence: TGTGCCAGCTCACCACCAGAGGCCCCAGAGACCCAGTACTTC.